This T cell receptor beta chain was sequenced for a study of OX40 agonist ivuxolimab in advanced cancers. Study-level background: Age averaged around 59 years (range roughly 23 to 85), and 70% to 85% were male.

The junction had 1 base not matched to a gene; V was cut back by 0 bases and J by 3 bases. Germline CDR1 LNHDA, CDR2 SQIVND (reference sequence). CDR3 length: 15 amino acids. This clone was counted a few times. Its matching antigen is unknown. The protocol was immunoSEQ multiplex PCR, while the TCRdb copy is restricted to in-frame clones and leaves out a portion. The sample includes about 58,000 clones, approximately 89% of them seen just once. Study outcomes and limitations: Blood T cells, both CD4+ and CD8+, expanded clonally by week 6 at 0.1 to 3.0 mg/kg.

Patients with a history of autoimmune disease or on systemic immunosuppression were excluded. Blood sampling was done at baseline, cycle 4 day 1, and cycle 7 day 1. The chain couples TRBV19 to TRBJ2-7; 11 nucleotides line up with TRBD1. The sequencing used CD4+ or CD8+ T cells sorted from blood, collected in a trial of the OX40 agonist ivuxolimab. This TCR was recovered from an adult with an advanced solid tumor such as melanoma, head and neck, liver or kidney cancer. The CDR3 region has the DNA TGTGCCAGTAGTATAGATGGGACAGGGGGCTACGAGCAGTACTTC. Translating gives CASSIDGTGGYEQYF.